This T cell receptor (beta chain) was documented in a study of long-term antiretroviral therapy in people with HIV. At the survey level, the v3.0 immunoSEQ assay was run. The method was immunoSEQ multiplex PCR; TCRdb's version includes in-frame clones alone and lacks a portion of them. The table includes some 13,000 clones, over 75% detected once. The TCR sequence derives from a woman aged 18-29 years with HIV. Sequenced material: unsorted PBMCs, taken 1.3 years after starting antiretroviral therapy.

DNA for the CDR3: TGTGCCAGCAGCCTCTCTGTAGGGGGCCTTAACTATGGCTACACCTTC. This codes for CASSLSVGGLNYGYTF. The chain has TRBV5-6 and TRBJ1-2; 7 positions match TRBD1. The length of the CDR3 is 16 residues. Looked up from germline, CDR1 is SGHDT and CDR2 is YYEEEE. V was clipped by 4 bases and J by 1 base; unmatched bases: 10.